The source of this T cell receptor beta chain is a study of blood T cell repertoires in COVID-19. As for the study in general: COVID-19 samples, acute and convalescent, were from the United States, Italy and Spain.

As handled by the study authors: Amplification of reference gene primers provided the estimated nucleated cell counts. Produced via immunoSEQ multiplex PCR; TCRdb's table is partial and in-frame only. D and trimming were read from the DNA, whereas the V and J calls and clone size are those reported in that table. The repertoire includes around 470,000 clones, about 88% of them detected once, and around 0.92% sits in the top ten. This clone was counted a single time. This CDR3 has 14 residues. The V and J ends lost 8 bases and 5 bases, in that order; junction bases with no gene match: 10. CDR1 and CDR2 (germline): MNHEY, SMNVEV (reference sequence). Seattle-derived patients entered the study during active infection and were followed longitudinally.

The chain has TRBV27 and TRBJ2-5, with 8 positions matching TRBD1. The specimen was peripheral blood. The clonotype originates from a young man with COVID-19, enrolled during active disease. CDR3 residues: CASGQGARSETQYF. The CDR3 coding sequence is TGTGCCAGCGGGCAGGGGGCGAGGAGTGAGACCCAGTACTTC.